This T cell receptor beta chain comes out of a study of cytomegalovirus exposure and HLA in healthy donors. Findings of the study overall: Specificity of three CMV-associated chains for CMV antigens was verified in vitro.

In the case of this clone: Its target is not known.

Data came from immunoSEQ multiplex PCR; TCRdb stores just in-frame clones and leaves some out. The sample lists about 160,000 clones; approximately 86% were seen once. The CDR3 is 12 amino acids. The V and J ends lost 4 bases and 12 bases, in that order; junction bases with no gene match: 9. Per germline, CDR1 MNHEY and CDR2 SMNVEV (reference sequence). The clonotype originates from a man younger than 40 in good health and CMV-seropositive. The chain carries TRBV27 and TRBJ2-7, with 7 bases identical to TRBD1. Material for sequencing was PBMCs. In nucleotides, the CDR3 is TGTGCCAGCAGTTCCCGACAGGGCGAACGGTACTTC. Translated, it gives CASSSRQGERYF.